Listed below are T cell receptor beta chains from one sample, sequenced in a study of identical twins. TCRdb fed the 5' RACE reads into MiXCR, producing one record per CDR3 protein. The data hold fewer than 250,000 distinct CDR3 sequences, with about 7.3% observed a single time. This same sample was also taken into another study, of yellow fever vaccine responses in identical twins.

The source material was memory (CD45RO+) T cells sorted from blood. The source of these receptors is a woman in her late teens or twenties in good health. The CDR3 runs from the conserved cysteine through the conserved F or W. Each record gives: J gene, D gene, V gene, clone size, CDR3 DNA, CDR3 protein. The D gene is left open where the match is weak. A clone size is listed for some rows: how often the clone was seen (once, few, many), or a class if it is expanded.

TRBJ2-5	NA	TRBV12-3/TRBV12-4	many	TGTGCCAGCAGTGGGACTTCTGAGACCCAGTACTTC	CASSGTSETQYF
TRBJ1-4	TRBD1	TRBV28	NA	TGTGCCAGCACCTCTCGGACAGGGAAGGGAGATGAAAAACTGTTTTTT	CASTSRTGKGDEKLFF
TRBJ2-1	NA	TRBV2	few	TGTGCCAGCAAGGCAGCGAGCTCCTACAATGAGCAGTTCTTC	CASKAASSYNEQFF
TRBJ2-6	NA	TRBV12-3/TRBV12-4	NA	TGTGCCAGCAGTTTCAGTGTTGGAGGAACTGGGGCCAACGTCCTGACTTTC	CASSFSVGGTGANVLTF
TRBJ2-2	TRBD2	TRBV27	many	TGTGCCAGCAGTTTTACTAGCGGGGCCACCGGGGAGCTGTTTTTT	CASSFTSGATGELFF
TRBJ1-1	TRBD1	TRBV10-2	NA	TGCGCCAGCAGTGAGTCCCAGGGGGTGGTCACTGAAGCTTTCTTT	CASSESQGVVTEAFF
TRBJ1-1	TRBD1	TRBV10-2	few	TGCGCCAGCAGTCCTCGTACAGGGGGCACCACTGAAGCTTTCTTT	CASSPRTGGTTEAFF
TRBJ2-6	NA	TRBV7-9	many	TGTGCCAGCAGCTTGATGGGCTCTGGGGCCAACGTCCTGACTTTC	CASSLMGSGANVLTF
TRBJ1-1	NA	TRBV2	many	TGTGCCAGCAGGTCGTGGGGTGTGACTGAAGCTTTCTTT	CASRSWGVTEAFF
TRBJ2-7	TRBD2	TRBV3-1	few	TGTGCCAGCAGCCGTTCAGGACTAGCGGGAGTCTACGAGCAGTACTTC	CASSRSGLAGVYEQYF
TRBJ1-1	TRBD1	TRBV3-1	NA	TGTGCCAGCAGCAACAGGGGAGTGAACACTGAAGCTTTCTTT	CASSNRGVNTEAFF
TRBJ2-3	NA	TRBV20-1	few	TGCAGTGCTAGAGATGGGGGGTTACCGCAGTATTTT	CSARDGGLPQYF
TRBJ2-3	NA	TRBV12-3/TRBV12-4	few	TGTGCCAGCACCGAAGCTGATACGCAGTATTTT	CASTEADTQYF
TRBJ1-1	TRBD1	TRBV12-3/TRBV12-4	few	TGTGCCAGCAGCCGGGACAGGGGCCCGAGCACTGAAGCTTTCTTT	CASSRDRGPSTEAFF
TRBJ2-7	NA	TRBV28	NA	TGTGCCAGCAGCAGGGAGGGGGGGACCTACGAGCAGTACTTC	CASSREGGTYEQYF
TRBJ2-1	TRBD2	TRBV12-3/TRBV12-4	many	TGTGCCAGCACCACGGGACTAGCGGGAGCGAATGAGCAGTTCTTC	CASTTGLAGANEQFF
TRBJ2-1	TRBD2	TRBV20-1	few	TGCAGTGCTAGTTCGTCTAGCGGGAGTGATGAGCAGTTCTTC	CSASSSSGSDEQFF
TRBJ2-5	TRBD2	TRBV7-2	few	TGTGCCAGCAGCACCCGGGGGGGCAGCGGAGAGACCCAGTACTTC	CASSTRGGSGETQYF
TRBJ2-1	TRBD2	TRBV15	NA	TGTGCCACCACGAGGACCAGCGGGAGTCTCTCCCCCTCCTACAATGAGCAGTTCTTC	CATTRTSGSLSPSYNEQFF
TRBJ2-7	TRBD2	TRBV9	NA	TGTGCCAGCAGTCCTAGCGGGATCTCCTACGAGCAGTACTTC	CASSPSGISYEQYF
TRBJ2-1	NA	TRBV6-4	few	TGTGCCAGCAGTGACGAGCCCTTCTACAATGAGCAGTTCTTC	CASSDEPFYNEQFF
TRBJ2-7	NA	TRBV28	NA	TGTGCCAGCAGTAGAGGCGGTGCTCTGGGGAGGACCTACGAGCAGTACTTC	CASSRGGALGRTYEQYF
TRBJ2-5	NA	TRBV4-1	NA	TGCGCCAGCAGCCAAGAACCGGAGGAGACCCAGTACTTC	CASSQEPEETQYF
TRBJ2-5	TRBD2	TRBV10-3	few	TGTGCCATCAGTGAACTTGGACTAGCGGGGTTGGAGACCCAGTACTTC	CAISELGLAGLETQYF
TRBJ1-1	NA	TRBV12-3/TRBV12-4	many	TGTGCCAGCAGCAGAGGGGATCTCGCTGAAGCTTTCTTT	CASSRGDLAEAFF
TRBJ2-2	TRBD2	TRBV6-2/TRBV6-3	few	TGTGCCAGCAGTCTAGCGGGAGGCTTTACCGGGGAGCTGTTTTTT	CASSLAGGFTGELFF
TRBJ1-2	TRBD1	TRBV28	NA	TGTGCCAGCAGTCCGGGACAGGGCTTCGGCTACACCTTC	CASSPGQGFGYTF
TRBJ2-7	NA	TRBV5-6	NA	TGTGCCAGTACCCCGCGGGGACGGGGCGAGCAGTACTTC	CASTPRGRGEQYF
TRBJ2-7	TRBD1	TRBV11-2	NA	TGTGCCAGCAGCTTTGATTCGACAGGGGGGGGATACGAGCAGTACTTC	CASSFDSTGGGYEQYF
TRBJ2-2	TRBD1	TRBV6-4	few	TGTGCCAGCAGTACCGGACAGGGGAACACCGGGGAGCTGTTTTTT	CASSTGQGNTGELFF
TRBJ2-3	TRBD1	TRBV12-3/TRBV12-4	many	TGTGCCAGCAGGTCAAGACAGGGGATGGGAGATACGCAGTATTTT	CASRSRQGMGDTQYF
TRBJ2-5	TRBD1	TRBV7-8	many	TGTGCCAGCAGCTTCCCCCTTACAGGGGCAGAGACCCAGTACTTC	CASSFPLTGAETQYF
TRBJ1-1	NA	TRBV24-1	many	TGTGCCACCAGTGGGAACGGGCGTGAAGCTTTCTTT	CATSGNGREAFF
TRBJ2-2	NA	TRBV12-3/TRBV12-4	many	TGTGCCAGCAGTTTAGCTCTGGGGGGCGCCGGGGAGCTGTTTTTT	CASSLALGGAGELFF
TRBJ2-2	TRBD2	TRBV4-2	few	TGTGCCAGCAGCCAAGAAGGTGCTAGCGGGGGGGGCTGGAACACCGGGGAGCTGTTTTTT	CASSQEGASGGGWNTGELFF
TRBJ2-6	TRBD2	TRBV18	few	TGTGCCAGCTCACCTACTAGCGATGGGGCCAACGTCCTGACTTTC	CASSPTSDGANVLTF
TRBJ2-3	NA	TRBV24-1	few	TGTGCCACCAGTGATCGATCACAGGGAGGCACAGATACGCAGTATTTT	CATSDRSQGGTDTQYF
TRBJ2-1	NA	TRBV12-3/TRBV12-4	NA	TGTGCCAGCAGTTGGAATGAGCAGTTCTTC	CASSWNEQFF
TRBJ1-2	NA	TRBV10-3	many	TGTGCCATCAGCGACTACGGACAGACAAACTATGGCTACACCTTC	CAISDYGQTNYGYTF
TRBJ1-2	NA	TRBV12-3/TRBV12-4	many	TGTGCCAGCAGTTTATATGTCCCCGCGTCCCCGTATGGCTACACCTTC	CASSLYVPASPYGYTF
TRBJ2-2	NA	TRBV20-1	NA	TGCAGTGCCCCGAAGGGGGGGATGAACACCGGGGAGCTGTTTTTT	CSAPKGGMNTGELFF
TRBJ1-5	NA	TRBV3-1	NA	TGTGCCAGCAGCCAAGATTGGGTAAATCAGCCCCAGCATTTT	CASSQDWVNQPQHF
TRBJ2-4	TRBD1	TRBV7-2	NA	TGTGCCAGCAGCCCCCAGTCAGGGGGACAGGGGCTCTTCATTCAGTACTTC	CASSPQSGGQGLFIQYF
TRBJ2-7	NA	TRBV7-9	many	TGTGCCAGCAGCTTAGACACCCGGGAGAGCTCCTACGAGCAGTACTTC	CASSLDTRESSYEQYF
TRBJ1-2	TRBD1	TRBV24-1	few	TGTGCCACGCAGGACATGTCGGGACAGCCCTTAAATGGCTACACCTTC	CATQDMSGQPLNGYTF
TRBJ2-5	TRBD2	TRBV7-8	few	TGTGCCAGCAGCATCAGGACTAGTTTAGTGGGACAAGAGACCCAGTACTTC	CASSIRTSLVGQETQYF
TRBJ1-1	NA	TRBV29-1	few	TGCAGCGTTGAACAGGGCCAGGCAACTGAAGCTTTCTTT	CSVEQGQATEAFF
TRBJ1-2	TRBD1	TRBV5-1	many	TGCGCCAGCAGTGAGCAGGGGGCTAAGGGAGGTGGCTACACCTTC	CASSEQGAKGGGYTF
TRBJ1-1	NA	TRBV28	NA	TGTGCCAGCAGACGACAGATGAACACTGAAGCTTTCTTT	CASRRQMNTEAFF
TRBJ2-7	TRBD1	TRBV29-1	many	TGCAGCGTTCCAAAACAGGGGCAAGGGTACGAGCAGTACTTC	CSVPKQGQGYEQYF
TRBJ1-2	NA	TRBV20-1	few	TGCAGTGCTAGAGATCGTGGACGGGGCAACTATGGCTACACCTTC	CSARDRGRGNYGYTF